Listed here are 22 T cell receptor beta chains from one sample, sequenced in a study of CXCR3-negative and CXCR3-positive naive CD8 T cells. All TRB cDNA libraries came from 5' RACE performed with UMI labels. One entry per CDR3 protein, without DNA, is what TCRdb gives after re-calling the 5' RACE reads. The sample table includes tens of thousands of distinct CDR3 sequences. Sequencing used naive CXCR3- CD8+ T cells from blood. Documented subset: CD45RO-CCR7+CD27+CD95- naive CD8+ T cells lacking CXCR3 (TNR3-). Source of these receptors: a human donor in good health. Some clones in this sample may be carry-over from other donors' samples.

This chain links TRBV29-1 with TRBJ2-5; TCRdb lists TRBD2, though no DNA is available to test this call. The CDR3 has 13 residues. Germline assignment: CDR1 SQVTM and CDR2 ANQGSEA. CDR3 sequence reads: CSVGGGAGETQYF.

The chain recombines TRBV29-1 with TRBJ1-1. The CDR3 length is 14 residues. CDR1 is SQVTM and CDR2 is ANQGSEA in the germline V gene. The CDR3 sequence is CSVTLTISNTEAFF.

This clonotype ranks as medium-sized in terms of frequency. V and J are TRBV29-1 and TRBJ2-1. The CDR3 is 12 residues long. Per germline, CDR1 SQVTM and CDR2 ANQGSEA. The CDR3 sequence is CSVEGNDNEQFF.

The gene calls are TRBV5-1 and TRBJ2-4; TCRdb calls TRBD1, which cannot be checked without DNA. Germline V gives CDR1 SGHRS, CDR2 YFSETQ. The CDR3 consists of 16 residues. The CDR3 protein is CASSPGGSGRQLFQYF.

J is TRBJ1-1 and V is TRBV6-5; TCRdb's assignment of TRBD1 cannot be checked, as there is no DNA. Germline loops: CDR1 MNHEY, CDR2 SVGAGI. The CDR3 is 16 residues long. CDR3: CASSYKVGGEDTEAFF.

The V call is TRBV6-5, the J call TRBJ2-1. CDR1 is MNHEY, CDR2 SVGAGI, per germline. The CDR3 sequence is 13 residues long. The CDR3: CASSYSSGNEQFF.

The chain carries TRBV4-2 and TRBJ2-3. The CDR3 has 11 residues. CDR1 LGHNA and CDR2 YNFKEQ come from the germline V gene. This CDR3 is CASTQGNTQYF.

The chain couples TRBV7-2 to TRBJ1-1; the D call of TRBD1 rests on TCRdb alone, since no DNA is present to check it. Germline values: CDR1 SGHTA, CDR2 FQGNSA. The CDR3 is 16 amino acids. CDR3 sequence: CASSLGQGALPTEAFF.

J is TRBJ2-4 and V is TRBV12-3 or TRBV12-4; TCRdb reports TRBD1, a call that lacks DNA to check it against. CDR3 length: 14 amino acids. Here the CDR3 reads CASSFAGGLDIQYF.

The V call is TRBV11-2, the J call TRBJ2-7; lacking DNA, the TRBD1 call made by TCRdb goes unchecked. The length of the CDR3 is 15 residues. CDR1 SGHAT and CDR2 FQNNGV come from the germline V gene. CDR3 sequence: CASSLEGQQGDEQYF.

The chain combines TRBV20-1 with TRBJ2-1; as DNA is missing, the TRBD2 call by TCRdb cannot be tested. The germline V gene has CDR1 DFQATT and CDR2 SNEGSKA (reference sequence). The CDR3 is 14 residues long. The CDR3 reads CSARPQGGYNEQFF.

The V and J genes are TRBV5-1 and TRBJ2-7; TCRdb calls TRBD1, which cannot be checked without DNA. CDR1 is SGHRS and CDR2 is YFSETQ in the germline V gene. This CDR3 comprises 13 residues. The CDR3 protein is CASSESGSYEQYF. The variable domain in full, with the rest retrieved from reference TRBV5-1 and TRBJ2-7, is KAGVTQTPRYLIKTRGQQVTLSCSPISGHRSVSWYQQTPGQGLQFLFEYFSETQRNKGNFPGRFSGRQFSNSRSEMNVSTLELGDSALYLCASSESGSYEQYFGPGTRLTVT.

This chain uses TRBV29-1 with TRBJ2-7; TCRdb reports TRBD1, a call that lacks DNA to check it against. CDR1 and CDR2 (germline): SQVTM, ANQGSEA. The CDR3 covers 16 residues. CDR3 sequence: CSVELRERGTPYEQYF.

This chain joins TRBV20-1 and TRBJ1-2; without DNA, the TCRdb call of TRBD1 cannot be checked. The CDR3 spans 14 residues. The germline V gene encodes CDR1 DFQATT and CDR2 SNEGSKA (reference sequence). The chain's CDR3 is CSSDGRAEVSRYTF.

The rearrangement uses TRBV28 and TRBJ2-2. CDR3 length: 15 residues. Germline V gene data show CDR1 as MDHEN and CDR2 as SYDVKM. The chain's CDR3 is CASSFWRDFIGELFF.

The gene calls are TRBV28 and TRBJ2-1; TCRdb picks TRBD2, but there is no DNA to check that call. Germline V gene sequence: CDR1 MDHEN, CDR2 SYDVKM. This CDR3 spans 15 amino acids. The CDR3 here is CASSSLAGTWGEQFF.

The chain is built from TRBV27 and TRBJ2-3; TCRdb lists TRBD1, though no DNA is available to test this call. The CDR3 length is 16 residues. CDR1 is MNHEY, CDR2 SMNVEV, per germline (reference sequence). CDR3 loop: CASSPPASAVEATQYF.

CDR3 residues: CASSFPGLAGGPDTDTQYF. The rearrangement links TRBV6-2 or TRBV6-3 to TRBJ2-3; TCRdb calls TRBD2, which cannot be checked without DNA. Looked up from germline, CDR1 is MNHEY and CDR2 is SVGEGT. The CDR3 is made up of 19 amino acids.

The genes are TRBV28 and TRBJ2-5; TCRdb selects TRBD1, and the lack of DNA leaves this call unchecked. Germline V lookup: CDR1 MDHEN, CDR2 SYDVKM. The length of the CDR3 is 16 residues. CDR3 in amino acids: CASSSGVWGGRETQYF.

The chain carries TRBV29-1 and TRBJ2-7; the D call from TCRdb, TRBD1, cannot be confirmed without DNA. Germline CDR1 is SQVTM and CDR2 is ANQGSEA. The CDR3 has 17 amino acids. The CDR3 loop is CSVEDRPKDRAHYEQYF.

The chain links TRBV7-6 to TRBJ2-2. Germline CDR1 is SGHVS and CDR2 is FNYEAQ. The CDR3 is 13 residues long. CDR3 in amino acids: CASSLSGTGELFF.

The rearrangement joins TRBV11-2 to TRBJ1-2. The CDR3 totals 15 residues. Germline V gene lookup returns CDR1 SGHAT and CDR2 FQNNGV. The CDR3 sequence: CASSLEDSPGYGYTF.